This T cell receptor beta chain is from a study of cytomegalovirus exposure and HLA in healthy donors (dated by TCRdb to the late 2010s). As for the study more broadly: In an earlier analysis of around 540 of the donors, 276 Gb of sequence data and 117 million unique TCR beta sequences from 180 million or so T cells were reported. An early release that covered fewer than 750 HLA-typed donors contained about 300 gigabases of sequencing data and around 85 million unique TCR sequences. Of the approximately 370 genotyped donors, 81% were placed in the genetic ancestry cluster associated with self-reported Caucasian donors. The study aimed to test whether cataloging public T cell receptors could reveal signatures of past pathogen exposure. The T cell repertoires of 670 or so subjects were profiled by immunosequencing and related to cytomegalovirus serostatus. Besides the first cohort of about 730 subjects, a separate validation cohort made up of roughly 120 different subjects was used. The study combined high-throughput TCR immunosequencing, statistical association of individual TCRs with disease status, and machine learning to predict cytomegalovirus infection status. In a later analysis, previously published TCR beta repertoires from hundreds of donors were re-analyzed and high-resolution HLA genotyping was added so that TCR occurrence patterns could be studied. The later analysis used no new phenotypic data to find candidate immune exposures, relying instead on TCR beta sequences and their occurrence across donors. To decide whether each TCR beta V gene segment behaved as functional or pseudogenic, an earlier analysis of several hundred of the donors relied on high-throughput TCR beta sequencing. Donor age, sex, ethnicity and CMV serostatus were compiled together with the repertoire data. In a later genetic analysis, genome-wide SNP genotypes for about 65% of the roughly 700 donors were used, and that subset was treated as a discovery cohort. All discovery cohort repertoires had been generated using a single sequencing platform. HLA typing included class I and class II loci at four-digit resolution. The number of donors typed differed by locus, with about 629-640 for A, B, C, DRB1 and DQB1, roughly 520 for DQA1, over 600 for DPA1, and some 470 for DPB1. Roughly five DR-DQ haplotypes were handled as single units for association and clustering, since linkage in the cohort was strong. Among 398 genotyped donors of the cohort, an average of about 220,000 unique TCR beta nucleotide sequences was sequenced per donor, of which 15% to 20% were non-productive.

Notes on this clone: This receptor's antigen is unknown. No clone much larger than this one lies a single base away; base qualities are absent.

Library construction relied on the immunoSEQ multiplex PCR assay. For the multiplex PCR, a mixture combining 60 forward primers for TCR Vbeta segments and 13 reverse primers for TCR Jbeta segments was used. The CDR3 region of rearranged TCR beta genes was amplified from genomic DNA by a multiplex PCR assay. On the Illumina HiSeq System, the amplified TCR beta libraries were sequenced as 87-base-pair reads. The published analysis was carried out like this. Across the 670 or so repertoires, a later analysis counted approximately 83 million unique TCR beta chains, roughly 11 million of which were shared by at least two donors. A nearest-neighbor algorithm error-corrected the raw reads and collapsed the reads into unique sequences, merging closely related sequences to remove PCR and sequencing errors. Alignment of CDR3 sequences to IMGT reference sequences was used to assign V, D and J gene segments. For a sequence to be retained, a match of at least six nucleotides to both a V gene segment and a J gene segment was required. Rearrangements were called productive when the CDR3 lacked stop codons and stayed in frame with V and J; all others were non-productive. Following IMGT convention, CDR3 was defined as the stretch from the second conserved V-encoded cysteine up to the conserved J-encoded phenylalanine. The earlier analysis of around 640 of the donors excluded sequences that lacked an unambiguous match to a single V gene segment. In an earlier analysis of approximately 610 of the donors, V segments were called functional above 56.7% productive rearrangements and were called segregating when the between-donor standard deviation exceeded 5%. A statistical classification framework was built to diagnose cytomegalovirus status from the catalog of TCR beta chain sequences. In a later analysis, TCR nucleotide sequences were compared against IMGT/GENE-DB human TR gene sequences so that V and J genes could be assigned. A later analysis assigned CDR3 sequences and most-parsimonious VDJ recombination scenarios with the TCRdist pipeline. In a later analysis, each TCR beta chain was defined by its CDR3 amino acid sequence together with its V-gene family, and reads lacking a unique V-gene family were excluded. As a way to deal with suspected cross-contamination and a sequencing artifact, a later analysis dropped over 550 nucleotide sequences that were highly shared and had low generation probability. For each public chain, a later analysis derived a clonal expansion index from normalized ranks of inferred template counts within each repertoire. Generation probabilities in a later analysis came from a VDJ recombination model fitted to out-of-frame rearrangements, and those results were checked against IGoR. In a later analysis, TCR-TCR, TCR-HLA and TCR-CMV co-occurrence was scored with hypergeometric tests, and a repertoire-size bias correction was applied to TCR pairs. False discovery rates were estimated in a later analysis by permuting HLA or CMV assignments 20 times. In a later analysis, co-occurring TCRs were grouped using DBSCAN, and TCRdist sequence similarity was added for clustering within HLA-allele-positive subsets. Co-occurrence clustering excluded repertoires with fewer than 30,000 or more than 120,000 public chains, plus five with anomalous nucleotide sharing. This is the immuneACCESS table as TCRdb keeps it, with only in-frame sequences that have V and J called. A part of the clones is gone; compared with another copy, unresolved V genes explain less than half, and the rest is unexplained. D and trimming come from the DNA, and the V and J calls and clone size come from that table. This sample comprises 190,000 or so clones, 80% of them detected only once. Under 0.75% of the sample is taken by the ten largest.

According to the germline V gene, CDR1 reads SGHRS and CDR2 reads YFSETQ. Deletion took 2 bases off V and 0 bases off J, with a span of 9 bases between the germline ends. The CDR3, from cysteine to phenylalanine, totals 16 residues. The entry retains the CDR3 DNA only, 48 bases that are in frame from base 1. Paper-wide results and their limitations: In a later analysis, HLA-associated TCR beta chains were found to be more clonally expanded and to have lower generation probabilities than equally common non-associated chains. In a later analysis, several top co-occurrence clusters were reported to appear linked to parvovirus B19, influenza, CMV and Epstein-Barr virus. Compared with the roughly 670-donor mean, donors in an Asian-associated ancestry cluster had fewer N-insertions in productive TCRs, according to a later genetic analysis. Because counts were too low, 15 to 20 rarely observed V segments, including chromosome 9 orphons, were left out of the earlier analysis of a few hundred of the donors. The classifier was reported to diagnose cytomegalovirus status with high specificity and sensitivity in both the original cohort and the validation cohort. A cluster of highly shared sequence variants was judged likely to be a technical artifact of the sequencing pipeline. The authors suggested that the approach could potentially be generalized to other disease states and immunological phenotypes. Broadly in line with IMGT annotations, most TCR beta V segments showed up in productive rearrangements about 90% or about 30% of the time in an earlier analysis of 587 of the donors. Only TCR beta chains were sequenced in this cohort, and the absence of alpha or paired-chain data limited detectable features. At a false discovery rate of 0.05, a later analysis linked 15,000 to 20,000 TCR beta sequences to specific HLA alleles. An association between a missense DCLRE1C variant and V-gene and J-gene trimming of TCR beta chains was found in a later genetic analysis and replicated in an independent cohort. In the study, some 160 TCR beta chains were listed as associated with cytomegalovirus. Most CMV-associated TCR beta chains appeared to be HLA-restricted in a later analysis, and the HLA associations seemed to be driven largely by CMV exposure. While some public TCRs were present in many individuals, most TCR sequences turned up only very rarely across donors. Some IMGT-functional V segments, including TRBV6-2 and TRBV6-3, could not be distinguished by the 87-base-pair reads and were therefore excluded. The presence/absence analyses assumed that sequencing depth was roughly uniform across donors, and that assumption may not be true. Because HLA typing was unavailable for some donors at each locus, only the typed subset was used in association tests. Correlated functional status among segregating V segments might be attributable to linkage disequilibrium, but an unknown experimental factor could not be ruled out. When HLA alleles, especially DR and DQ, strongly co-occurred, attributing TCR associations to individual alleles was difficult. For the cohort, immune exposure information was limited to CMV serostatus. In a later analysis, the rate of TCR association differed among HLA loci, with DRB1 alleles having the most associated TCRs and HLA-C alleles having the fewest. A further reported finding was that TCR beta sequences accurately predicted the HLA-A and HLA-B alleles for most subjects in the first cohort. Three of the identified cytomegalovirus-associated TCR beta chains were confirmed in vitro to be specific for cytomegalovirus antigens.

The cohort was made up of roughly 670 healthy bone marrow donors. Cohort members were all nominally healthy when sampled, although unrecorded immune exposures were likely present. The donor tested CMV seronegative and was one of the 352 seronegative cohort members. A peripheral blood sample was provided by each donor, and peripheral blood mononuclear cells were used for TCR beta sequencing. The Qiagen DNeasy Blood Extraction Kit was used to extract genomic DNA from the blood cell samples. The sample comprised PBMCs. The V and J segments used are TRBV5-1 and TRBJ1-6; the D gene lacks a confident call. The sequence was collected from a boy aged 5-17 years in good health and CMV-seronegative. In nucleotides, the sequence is TGCGCCAGCAGCTTAGAACAGAGCTCCTATAATTCACCCCTCCACTTT. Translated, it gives CASSLEQSSYNSPLHF.